This TCR beta chain derives from a study of CD8 T cells in Susac syndrome. CDR3 length: 15 residues. Germline CDR1 is MGHRA and CDR2 is YSYEKL. Trimming took off 4 bases at V and 6 bases at J, with 18 bases between the two ends. High-throughput TCR beta sequencing covered peripheral CD8+ and CD4+ T cells. Negative isolation yielded CD8+ and CD4+ T cells; FACS enriched TEMRA cells. The authors reverse transcribed about 0.5 to 1 ug RNA with random hexamers. The CDR3 of TCR beta was amplified by immunoSEQ multiplex PCR across 54 Vbeta and 13 Jbeta. A single record per CDR3 protein comes from TCRdb applying MiXCR to the immunoSEQ multiplex PCR reads. The sample lists some 140,000 distinct CDR3 sequences; under 95% were seen once.

The receptor's source is a human donor with multiple sclerosis. The material sequenced was CD8+ T cells from PBMCs. This sequence joins TRBV4-1 and TRBJ1-1, with D tentatively TRBD1 (5 bases). CDR3 DNA: TGCGCCAGCAGCCCCGTGGCAGGGAAAGATGCTGAAGCTTTCTTT. Translated, it gives CASSPVAGKDAEAFF.